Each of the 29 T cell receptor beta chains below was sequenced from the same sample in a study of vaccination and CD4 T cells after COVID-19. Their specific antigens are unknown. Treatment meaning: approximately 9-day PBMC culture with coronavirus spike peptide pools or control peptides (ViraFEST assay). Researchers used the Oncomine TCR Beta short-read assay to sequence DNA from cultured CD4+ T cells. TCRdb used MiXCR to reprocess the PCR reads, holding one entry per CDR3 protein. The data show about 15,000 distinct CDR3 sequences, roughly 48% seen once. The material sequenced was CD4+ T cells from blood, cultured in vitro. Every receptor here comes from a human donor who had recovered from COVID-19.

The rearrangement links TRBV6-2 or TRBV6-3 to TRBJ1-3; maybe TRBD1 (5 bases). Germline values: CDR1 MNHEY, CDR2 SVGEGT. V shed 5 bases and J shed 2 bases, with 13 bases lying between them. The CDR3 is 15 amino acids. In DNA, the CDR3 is TGTGCCAGCAGTCCCCAGGGATCCACTGGAAACACCATATATTTT. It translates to CASSPQGSTGNTIYF.

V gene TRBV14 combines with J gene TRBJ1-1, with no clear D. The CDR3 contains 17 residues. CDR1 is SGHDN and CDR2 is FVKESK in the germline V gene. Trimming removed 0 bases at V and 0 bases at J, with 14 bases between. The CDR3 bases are TGTGCCAGCAGCCAAGAGATCGGTTCCCTGATGAACACTGAAGCTTTCTTT. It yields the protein CASSQEIGSLMNTEAFF. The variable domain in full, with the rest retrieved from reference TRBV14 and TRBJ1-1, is EAGVTQFPSHSVIEKGQTVTLRCDPISGHDNLYWYRRVMGKEIKFLLHFVKESKQDESGMPNNRFLAERTGGTYSTLKVQPAELEDSGVYFCASSQEIGSLMNTEAFFGQGTRLTVV.

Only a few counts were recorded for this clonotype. The CDR3 DNA reads as TGTGCCAGCAGCTTACGGCGGGAGGCACTCGAGCAGTACTTC. Protein sequence: CASSLRREALEQYF. V is TRBV7-2 and J is TRBJ2-7; 8 nucleotides line up with TRBD2. Germline V gene data show CDR1 as SGHTA and CDR2 as FQGNSA. The CDR3 is made up of 14 amino acids. V was pared by 2 bases and J by 6 bases, with 6 bases of the junction left unmatched.

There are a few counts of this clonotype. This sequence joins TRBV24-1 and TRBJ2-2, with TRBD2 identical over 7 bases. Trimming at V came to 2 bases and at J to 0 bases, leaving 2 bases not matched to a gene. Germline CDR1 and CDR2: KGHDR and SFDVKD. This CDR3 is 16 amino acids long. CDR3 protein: CATSDWGGANTGELFF. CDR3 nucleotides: TGTGCCACCAGTGATTGGGGGGGGGCGAACACCGGGGAGCTGTTTTTT.

For the CDR3, the DNA is TGTGCCAGCAGCCCCCTTAGGGGGAACAGGGACCTCTACGAGCAGTACTTC. It specifies CASSPLRGNRDLYEQYF. The J gene is TRBJ2-7, the V gene TRBV11-2, with a possible D match to TRBD1 (6 bases). Per the germline V gene, CDR1 is SGHAT and CDR2 is FQNNGV. The CDR3 runs to 17 residues. The V gene lost 5 bases and the J gene lost 3 bases, with 23 bases spanning the gap.

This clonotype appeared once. CDR3 in DNA: TGCGCCAGCAACAGGGGGCCTAGCTCCTACGAGCAGTACTTC. It is translated as CASNRGPSSYEQYF. The chain uses TRBV5-1 and TRBJ2-7; 9 nucleotides match TRBD1. The germline V gene encodes CDR1 SGHRS and CDR2 YFSETQ. The CDR3 consists of 14 residues. Germline trimming cut 6 bases from V and 0 bases from J; bases unmatched to any gene: 4.

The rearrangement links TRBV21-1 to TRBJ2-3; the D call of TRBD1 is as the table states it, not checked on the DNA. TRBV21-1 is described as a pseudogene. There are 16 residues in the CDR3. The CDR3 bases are TGTGCCAGCAGCATAAACCCCGACAGGGTTGAAGATACGCAGTATTTT. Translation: CASSINPDRVEDTQYF.

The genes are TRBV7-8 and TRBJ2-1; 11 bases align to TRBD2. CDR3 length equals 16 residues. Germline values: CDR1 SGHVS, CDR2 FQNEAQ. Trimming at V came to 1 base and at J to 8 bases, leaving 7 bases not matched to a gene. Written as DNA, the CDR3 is TGTGCCAGCAGCTTAGGCATACTAGCGGGAGACCATGAGCAGTTCTTC. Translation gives CASSLGILAGDHEQFF.

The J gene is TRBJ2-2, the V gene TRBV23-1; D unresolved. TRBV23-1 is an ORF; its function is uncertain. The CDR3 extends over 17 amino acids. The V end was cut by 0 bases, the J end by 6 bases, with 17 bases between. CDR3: CASSQSSAPCRAGELFF. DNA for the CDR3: TGCGCCAGCAGTCAATCATCGGCTCCTTGCCGAGCCGGGGAGCTGTTTTTT.

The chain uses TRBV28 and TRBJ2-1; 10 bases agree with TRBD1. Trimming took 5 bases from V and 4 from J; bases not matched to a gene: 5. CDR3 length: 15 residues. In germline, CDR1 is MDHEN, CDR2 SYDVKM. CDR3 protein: CASSRTGGIYNEQFF. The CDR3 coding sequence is TGTGCCAGCAGTCGGACAGGGGGAATATACAATGAGCAGTTCTTC. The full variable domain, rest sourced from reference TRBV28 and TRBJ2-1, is DVKVTQSSRYLVKRTGEKVFLECVQDMDHENMFWYRQDPGLGLRLIYFSYDVKMKEKGDIPEGYSVSREKKERFSLILESASTNQTSMYLCASSRTGGIYNEQFFGPGTRLTVL.

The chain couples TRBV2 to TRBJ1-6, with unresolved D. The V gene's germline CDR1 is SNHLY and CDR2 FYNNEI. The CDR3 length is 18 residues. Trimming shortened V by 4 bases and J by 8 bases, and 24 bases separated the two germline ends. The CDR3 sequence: CASSAYFVTTVYDSPLHF. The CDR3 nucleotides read TGTGCCAGCAGTGCCTACTTTGTTACGACGGTATATGATTCACCCCTCCACTTT.

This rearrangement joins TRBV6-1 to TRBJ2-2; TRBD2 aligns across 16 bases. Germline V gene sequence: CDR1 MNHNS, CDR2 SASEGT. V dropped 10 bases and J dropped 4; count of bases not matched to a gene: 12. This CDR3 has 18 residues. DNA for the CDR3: TGTGCCACTCGAAAGGGACTAGCGGGAGGGCTTACCACCGGGGAGCTGTTTTTT. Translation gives CATRKGLAGGLTTGELFF.

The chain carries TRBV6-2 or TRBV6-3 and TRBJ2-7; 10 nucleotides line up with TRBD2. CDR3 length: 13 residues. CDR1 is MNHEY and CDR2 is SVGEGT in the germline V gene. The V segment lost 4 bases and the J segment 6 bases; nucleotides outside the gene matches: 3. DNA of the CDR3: TGTGCCAGCAGTTTACTAGCGGGAAGCGAGCAGTACTTC. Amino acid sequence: CASSLLAGSEQYF.

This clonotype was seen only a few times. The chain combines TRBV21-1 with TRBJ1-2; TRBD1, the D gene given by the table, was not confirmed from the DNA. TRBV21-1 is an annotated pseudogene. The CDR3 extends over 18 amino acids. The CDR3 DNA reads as TGTGCCAGCAGCAACCCTGAGCTTGACAGGGCAAAAACCTATGGCTACACCTTC. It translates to CASSNPELDRAKTYGYTF.

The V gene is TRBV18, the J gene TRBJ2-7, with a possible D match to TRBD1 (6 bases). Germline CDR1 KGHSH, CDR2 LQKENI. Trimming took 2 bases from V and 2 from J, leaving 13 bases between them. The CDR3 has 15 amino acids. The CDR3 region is CASSPLQGAPYEQYF. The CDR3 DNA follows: TGTGCCAGCTCACCATTACAGGGTGCTCCCTACGAGCAGTACTTC.

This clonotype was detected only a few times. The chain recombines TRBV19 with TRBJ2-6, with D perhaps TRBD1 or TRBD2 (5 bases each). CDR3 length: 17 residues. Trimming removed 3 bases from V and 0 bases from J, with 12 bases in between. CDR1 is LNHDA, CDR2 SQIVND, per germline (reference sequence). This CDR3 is CASSIPGLSSGANVLTF. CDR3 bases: TGTGCCAGTAGTATCCCGGGGCTTAGCTCTGGGGCCAACGTCCTGACTTTC. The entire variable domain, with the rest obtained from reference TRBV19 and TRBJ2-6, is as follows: DGGITQSPKYLFRKEGQNVTLSCEQNLNHDAMYWYRQDPGQGLRLIYYSQIVNDFQKGDIAEGYSVSREKKESFPLTVTSAQKNPTAFYLCASSIPGLSSGANVLTFGAGSRLTVL.

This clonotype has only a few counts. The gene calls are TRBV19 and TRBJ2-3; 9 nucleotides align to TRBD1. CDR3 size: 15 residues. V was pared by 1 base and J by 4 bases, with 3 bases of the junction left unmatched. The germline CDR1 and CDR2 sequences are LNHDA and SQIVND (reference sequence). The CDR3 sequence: CASSIGDREADTQYF. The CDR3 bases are TGTGCCAGTAGTATAGGGGACAGGGAGGCAGATACGCAGTATTTT.

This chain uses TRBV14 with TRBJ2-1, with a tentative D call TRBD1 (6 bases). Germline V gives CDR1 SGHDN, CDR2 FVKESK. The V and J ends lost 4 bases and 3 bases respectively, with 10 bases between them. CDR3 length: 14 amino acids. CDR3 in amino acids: CASSPDRFYNEQFF. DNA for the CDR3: TGTGCCAGCAGCCCCGACAGGTTCTACAATGAGCAGTTCTTC.

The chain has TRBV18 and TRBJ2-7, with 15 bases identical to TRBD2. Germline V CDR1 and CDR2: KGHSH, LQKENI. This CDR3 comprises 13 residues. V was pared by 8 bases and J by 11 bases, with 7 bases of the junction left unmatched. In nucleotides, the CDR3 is TGTGCCAGCCGAGGGGGGACTAGCGGGAGGAAGTACTTC. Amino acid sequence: CASRGGTSGRKYF.

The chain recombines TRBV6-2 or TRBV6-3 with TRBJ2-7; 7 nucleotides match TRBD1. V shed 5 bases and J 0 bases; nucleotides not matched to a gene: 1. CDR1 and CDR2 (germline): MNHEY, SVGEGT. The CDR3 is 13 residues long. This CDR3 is CASSGTASYEQYF. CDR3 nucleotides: TGTGCCAGCAGTGGGACAGCCTCCTACGAGCAGTACTTC.

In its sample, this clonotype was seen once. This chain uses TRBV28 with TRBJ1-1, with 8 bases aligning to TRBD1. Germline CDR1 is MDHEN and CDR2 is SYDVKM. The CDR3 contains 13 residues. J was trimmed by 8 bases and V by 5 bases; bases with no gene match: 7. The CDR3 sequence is CASSIARDREAFF. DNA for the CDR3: TGTGCCAGCAGTATCGCCCGGGACAGGGAAGCTTTCTTT.

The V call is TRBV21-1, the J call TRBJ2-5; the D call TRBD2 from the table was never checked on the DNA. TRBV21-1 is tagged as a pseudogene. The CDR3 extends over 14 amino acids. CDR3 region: CATAGTSDGETQYF. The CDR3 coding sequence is TGTGCCACCGCCGGGACTAGCGATGGCGAGACCCAGTACTTC.

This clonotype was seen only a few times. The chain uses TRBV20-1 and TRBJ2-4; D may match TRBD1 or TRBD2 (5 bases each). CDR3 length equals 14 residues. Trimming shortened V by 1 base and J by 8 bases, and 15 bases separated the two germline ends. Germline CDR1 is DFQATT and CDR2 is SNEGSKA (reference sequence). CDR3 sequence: CSARAGPLGDIQYF. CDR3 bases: TGCAGTGCTAGAGCGGGGCCCCTTGGGGACATTCAGTACTTC.

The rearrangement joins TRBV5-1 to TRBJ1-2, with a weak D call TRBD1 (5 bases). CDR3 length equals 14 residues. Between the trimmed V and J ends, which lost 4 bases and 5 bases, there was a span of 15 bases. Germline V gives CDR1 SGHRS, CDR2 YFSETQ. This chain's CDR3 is CASSGGQGWYGYTF. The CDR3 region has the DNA TGCGCCAGCAGCGGTGGTCAGGGTTGGTATGGCTACACCTTC.

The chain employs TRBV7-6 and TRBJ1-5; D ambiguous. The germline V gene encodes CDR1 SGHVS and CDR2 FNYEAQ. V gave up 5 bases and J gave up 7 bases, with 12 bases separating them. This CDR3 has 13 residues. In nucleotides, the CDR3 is TGTGCCAGCAGCCCACAATCGGGGCAGCCCCAGCATTTT. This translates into CASSPQSGQPQHF.

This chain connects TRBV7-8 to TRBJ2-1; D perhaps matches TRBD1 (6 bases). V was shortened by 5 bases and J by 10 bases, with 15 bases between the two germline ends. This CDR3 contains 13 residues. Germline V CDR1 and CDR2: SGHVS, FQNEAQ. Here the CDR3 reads CASSLQIQGEQFF. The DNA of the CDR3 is TGTGCCAGCAGCCTCCAAATTCAGGGGGAGCAGTTCTTC.

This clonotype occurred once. In DNA form, the CDR3 reads TGTGCCAGCAGCTCGTATTCGGCCGGGGAGCTGTTTTTT. Its protein is CASSSYSAGELFF. The chain joins TRBV7-2 to TRBJ2-2; D is unresolved. Per germline, CDR1 SGHTA and CDR2 FQGNSA. This CDR3 region has 13 residues. Trimming took 4 bases from V and 6 from J, leaving 9 bases between them.

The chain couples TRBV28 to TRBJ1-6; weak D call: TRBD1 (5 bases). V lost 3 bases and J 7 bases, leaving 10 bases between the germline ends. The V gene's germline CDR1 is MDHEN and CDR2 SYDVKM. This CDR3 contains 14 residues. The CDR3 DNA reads TGTGCCAGCAGTTTGGCACAGGCGAATTCACCCCTCCACTTT. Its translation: CASSLAQANSPLHF.

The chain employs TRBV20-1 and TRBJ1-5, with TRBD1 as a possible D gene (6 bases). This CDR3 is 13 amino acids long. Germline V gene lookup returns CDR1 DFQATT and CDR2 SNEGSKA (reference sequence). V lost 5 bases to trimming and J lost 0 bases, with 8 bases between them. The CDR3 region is CSAWTASNQPQHF. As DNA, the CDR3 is TGCAGTGCTTGGACAGCTAGCAATCAGCCCCAGCATTTT.